This is a list of T cell receptor beta chains from one sample in a study of CD8 T cells in Susac syndrome. TCRdb independently ran MiXCR on the immunoSEQ multiplex PCR reads; one entry per CDR3 protein. Among some 150,000 distinct CDR3 sequences listed, around 94% were seen once. The source material was CD4+ T cells from PBMCs. These receptors came from a human donor in good health. Each CDR3 is given with its conserved first and last residue. A D gene is named only where the DNA matches it firmly. Expanded clones are given a class, and other clones once, few, many or no size at all.

v_gene,d_gene,j_gene,abundance,CDR3aa,CDR3nt
TRBV19,NA,TRBJ2-7,NA,CASQNPGASYEQYF,TGTGCGAGCCAAAACCCCGGAGCCTCCTACGAGCAGTACTTC
TRBV20-1,NA,TRBJ1-5,NA,CSAKAGTPHQPQHF,TGCAGTGCTAAAGCCGGGACTCCTCATCAGCCCCAGCATTTT
TRBV10-2,NA,TRBJ2-2,NA,CASRPSGTGELFF,TGCGCCAGCAGACCCTCCGGAACCGGGGAGCTGTTTTTT
TRBV6-2/TRBV6-3,TRBD1,TRBJ2-2,once,CASRISGGTGELFF,TGTGCCAGCAGGATTTCAGGGGGCACCGGGGAGCTGTTTTTT
TRBV28,NA,TRBJ2-1,NA,CASTAASYNEQFF,TGTGCCAGCACAGCGGCCTCCTACAATGAGCAGTTCTTC
TRBV30,NA,TRBJ2-1,NA,CAWKGLGEQFF,TGTGCCTGGAAAGGTTTGGGGGAGCAGTTCTTC
TRBV14,NA,TRBJ1-5,once,CASSQDFNQPQHF,TGTGCCAGCAGCCAAGATTTCAATCAGCCCCAGCATTTT
TRBV7-2,TRBD2,TRBJ2-5,NA,CASSRRTSAYQETQYF,TGTGCCAGCAGCCGGAGGACTAGCGCTTACCAAGAGACCCAGTACTTC
TRBV2,TRBD2,TRBJ2-1,NA,CASIRAGGSDEQFF,TGTGCCAGCATACGAGCGGGAGGGAGCGATGAGCAGTTCTTC
TRBV5-1,NA,TRBJ1-3,NA,CASSLTERVFGNTIYF,TGCGCCAGCAGCTTGACAGAAAGGGTCTTCGGAAACACCATATATTTT
TRBV3-1,TRBD1,TRBJ2-5,NA,CASSRDRGQETQYF,TGTGCCAGCAGCCGGGACAGGGGGCAAGAGACCCAGTACTTC
TRBV18,NA,TRBJ1-1,NA,CASSPRADTEAFF,TGTGCCAGCTCACCACGTGCGGACACTGAAGCTTTCTTT
TRBV2,NA,TRBJ2-4,NA,CASSEDKRFPGNIQYF,TGTGCCAGCAGTGAAGACAAGCGGTTCCCTGGGAACATTCAGTACTTC
TRBV30,NA,TRBJ2-2,NA,CAWTGRPSRNTGELFF,TGTGCCTGGACCGGGCGCCCGTCAAGGAACACCGGGGAGCTGTTTTTT
TRBV19,TRBD2,TRBJ2-1,NA,CASSGLAGVSEQFF,TGTGCCAGTAGTGGCCTAGCGGGAGTTAGTGAGCAGTTCTTC
TRBV20-1,NA,TRBJ2-7,NA,CSASNHQGGTDEQYF,TGCAGTGCTTCCAACCACCAGGGGGGGACGGACGAGCAGTACTTC
TRBV5-6,NA,TRBJ2-5,NA,CASSPGQKQETQYF,TGTGCCAGCAGCCCAGGACAGAAACAAGAGACCCAGTACTTC
TRBV15,TRBD1,TRBJ2-7,NA,CATSRSRGTGGFYEQYF,TGTGCCACCAGCAGATCTAGAGGGACAGGGGGTTTCTACGAGCAGTACTTC
TRBV6-2/TRBV6-3,NA,TRBJ2-1,NA,CASRPPALNEQFF,TGTGCCAGCAGGCCACCAGCGCTCAATGAGCAGTTCTTC
TRBV30,NA,TRBJ2-3,NA,CAWSPPVRVDTQYF,TGTGCCTGGAGTCCCCCGGTGAGGGTAGATACGCAGTATTTT
TRBV14,NA,TRBJ1-4,NA,CASSHQRGQISGANEKLFF,TGTGCCAGCAGCCATCAGAGGGGCCAGATTTCGGGAGCTAATGAAAAACTGTTTTTT
TRBV28,TRBD2,TRBJ2-1,NA,CASSPDRWRGGNEQFF,TGTGCCAGCAGTCCTGACCGGTGGCGGGGGGGGAATGAGCAGTTCTTC
TRBV4-1,TRBD2,TRBJ2-1,once,CASSPLTAGVLVYEQFF,TGCGCCAGCAGCCCATTAACAGCGGGAGTGTTGGTCTATGAGCAGTTCTTC
TRBV5-1,NA,TRBJ1-2,NA,CASSIGQSNYGYTF,TGCGCCAGCAGCATTGGACAATCCAACTATGGCTACACCTTC
TRBV20-1,TRBD2,TRBJ2-1,NA,CSASALAGNYNEQFF,TGCAGTGCTAGTGCACTAGCGGGAAACTACAATGAGCAGTTCTTC
TRBV5-1,NA,TRBJ1-1,NA,CASSSGRLNAEAFF,TGCGCCAGCAGCTCCGGCAGGCTAAACGCTGAAGCTTTCTTT
TRBV11-2,NA,TRBJ2-5,NA,CASSFPSQGSSGSKETQYF,TGTGCCAGCAGCTTCCCTTCTCAGGGTTCGAGCGGCAGTAAAGAGACCCAGTACTTC
TRBV10-2,NA,TRBJ2-3,NA,CASSALTDTQYF,TGCGCCAGCAGTGCTCTGACAGATACGCAGTATTTT
TRBV12-3/TRBV12-4,NA,TRBJ2-7,NA,CASTPGGLYEQYF,TGTGCCAGCACCCCTGGGGGGCTCTACGAGCAGTACTTC
TRBV11-3,TRBD2,TRBJ2-5,once,CASSLRLAGGTQETQYF,TGTGCCAGCAGCCTAAGACTAGCGGGAGGGACCCAAGAGACCCAGTACTTC
TRBV7-2,NA,TRBJ2-7,NA,CASSLVGGNEQYF,TGTGCCAGCAGCTTAGTTGGCGGGAACGAGCAGTACTTC
TRBV18,TRBD2,TRBJ2-7,NA,CASSIRTSSYEQYF,TGTGCCAGCTCAATCCGGACTAGCAGCTACGAGCAGTACTTC
TRBV2,NA,TRBJ1-5,NA,CASYHDRNNQPQHF,TGTGCCAGCTACCATGACCGGAACAATCAGCCCCAGCATTTT
TRBV30,TRBD1,TRBJ1-5,few,CAWRADRGNQPQHF,TGTGCCTGGAGGGCCGACAGGGGTAATCAGCCCCAGCATTTT
TRBV20-1,NA,TRBJ2-7,NA,CSTEGEEYEQYF,TGCTCTACCGAGGGGGAGGAGTACGAGCAGTACTTC
TRBV20-1,NA,TRBJ1-1,NA,CSARPGGGTEAFF,TGCAGTGCTAGACCCGGGGGTGGAACTGAAGCTTTCTTT
TRBV2,NA,TRBJ2-7,NA,CASRSQGVEQYF,TGTGCCAGCAGATCCCAGGGTGTCGAGCAGTACTTC
TRBV20-1,TRBD1,TRBJ1-4,NA,CSALDRGRREKLFF,TGCAGTGCTCTCGACAGGGGGCGCAGGGAAAAACTGTTTTTT
TRBV30,NA,TRBJ2-7,NA,CAWTYLTRGRHYEQYF,TGTGCCTGGACCTATCTGACGAGGGGCCGGCACTACGAGCAGTACTTC
TRBV5-1,NA,TRBJ2-5,NA,CASSGTVQETQYF,TGCGCCAGCAGCGGAACAGTCCAAGAGACCCAGTACTTC
TRBV2,NA,TRBJ2-7,NA,CASRAVRLGDYEQYF,TGTGCCAGCAGGGCTGTGCGTCTCGGTGACTACGAGCAGTACTTC
TRBV10-3,TRBD2,TRBJ2-1,NA,CAISDTIAGVGNNEQFF,TGTGCCATCAGTGATACCATAGCGGGAGTGGGTAACAATGAGCAGTTCTTC
TRBV20-1,NA,TRBJ2-2,NA,CSATPGTLNTGELFF,TGCAGTGCAACCCCCGGGACCCTAAACACCGGGGAGCTGTTTTTT
TRBV24-1,NA,TRBJ2-1,NA,CATSETPGRSASNEQFF,TGTGCCACCAGTGAAACTCCGGGACGCAGCGCCAGCAATGAGCAGTTCTTC
TRBV5-4,NA,TRBJ2-5,NA,CASSLEPAEETQYF,TGTGCCAGCAGCTTGGAGCCAGCGGAAGAGACCCAGTACTTC
TRBV29-1,TRBD1,TRBJ2-5,NA,CSVPLRDRQETQYF,TGCAGCGTACCTCTTCGGGACAGGCAAGAGACCCAGTACTTC
TRBV4-2,TRBD2,TRBJ2-2,NA,CASRASGSRNTGELFF,TGTGCCAGCAGAGCTAGCGGGAGTAGGAACACCGGGGAGCTGTTTTTT
TRBV9,NA,TRBJ2-7,NA,CASSVAGAGAEQYF,TGTGCCAGCAGCGTAGCTGGGGCAGGAGCCGAGCAGTACTTC
TRBV2,NA,TRBJ2-3,NA,CASSENPGVNTDTQYF,TGTGCCAGCAGTGAAAACCCGGGGGTCAACACAGATACGCAGTATTTT
TRBV29-1,NA,TRBJ2-2,NA,CSVGGGELFF,TGCAGCGTTGGGGGTGGGGAGCTGTTTTTT
TRBV5-1,NA,TRBJ2-1,NA,CASTRKGGGNNEQFF,TGCGCCAGCACCCGGAAGGGGGGTGGAAACAATGAGCAGTTCTTC
TRBV4-1,NA,TRBJ1-2,NA,CASSQEGNYGYTF,TGCGCCAGCAGCCAAGAGGGTAACTATGGCTACACCTTC
TRBV5-1,TRBD2,TRBJ2-1,NA,CASSFGSGNYNEQFF,TGCGCCAGCAGCTTTGGGAGCGGGAACTACAATGAGCAGTTCTTC
TRBV28,TRBD1,TRBJ2-3,NA,CASSNNRGWRNKGDTQYF,TGTGCCAGCAGTAACAACAGGGGATGGCGGAATAAGGGAGATACGCAGTATTTT
TRBV28,NA,TRBJ2-7,NA,CASSLGGQSSYEQYF,TGTGCCAGCAGTTTGGGCGGTCAGAGCTCCTACGAGCAGTACTTC
TRBV30,NA,TRBJ1-2,NA,CAWSPEFGLGYTF,TGTGCCTGGAGTCCGGAGTTCGGCCTTGGCTACACCTTC
TRBV30,NA,TRBJ1-1,NA,CAWSLNSEAFF,TGTGCCTGGAGTCTGAACAGCGAAGCTTTCTTT
TRBV9,TRBD1,TRBJ1-1,NA,CASSVSLQGVQDTEAFF,TGTGCCAGCAGCGTAAGCTTGCAGGGGGTGCAGGACACTGAAGCTTTCTTT
TRBV12-3/TRBV12-4,NA,TRBJ2-1,NA,CASSLYSGKFF,TGTGCCAGCAGTTTATACTCCGGGAAATTCTTC
TRBV14,TRBD1,TRBJ2-3,NA,CASRRQGADTQYF,TGTGCCAGCAGGCGGCAGGGGGCAGATACGCAGTATTTT